This TCR beta chain was retrieved from a study of T cell repertoires in aging, cancer and after chemotherapy. Across the whole study: About 8.9 million TCR reads made up the full dataset.

Amplification of TCR beta used genomic DNA extracted from peripheral blood. Comments on this clonotype: Its target is unknown.

Between the trimmed V and J ends, which lost 10 bases and 5 bases, there was a span of 23 bases. This CDR3 comprises 15 residues. Germline CDR1 is ENHRY and CDR2 is SYGVKD. The study, taken as a whole, reports: Rebound thymic output was suggested by rising median generation probability during chemotherapy in each cancer cohort. These repertoire data do not allow conclusions about immunological memory after chemotherapy.

Multiplex touch-down PCR with TRB-A/B primers amplified rearranged V-D-J TRB sequences. Using its own MiXCR run on the multiplex PCR reads, TCRdb lists one record per CDR3 protein. The data show about 7,500 distinct CDR3 sequences, with roughly 30% seen just once and around 8% held by the top ten. The sequenced material came from blood. This TCR derives from a human donor with a blood cancer. The chain is built from TRBV10-3 and TRBJ2-5, with TRBD1 as a possible D gene (5 bases). The DNA of the CDR3 is TGTGCCACCAATCAAGGGGTCTCAAATGGGGAGACCCAGTACTTC. It codes for CATNQGVSNGETQYF.